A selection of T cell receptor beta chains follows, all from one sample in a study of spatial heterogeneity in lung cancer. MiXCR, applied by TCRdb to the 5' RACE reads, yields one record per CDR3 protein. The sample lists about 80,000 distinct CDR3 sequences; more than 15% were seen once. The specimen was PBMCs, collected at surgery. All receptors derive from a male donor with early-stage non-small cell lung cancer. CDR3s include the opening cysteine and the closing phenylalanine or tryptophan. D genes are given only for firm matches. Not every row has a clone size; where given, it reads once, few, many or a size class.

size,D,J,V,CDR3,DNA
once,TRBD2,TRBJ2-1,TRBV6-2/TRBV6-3,CASSPERGLAGSSSYNEQFF,TGTGCCAGCAGCCCGGAGCGGGGACTAGCGGGTTCTAGCTCCTACAATGAGCAGTTCTTC
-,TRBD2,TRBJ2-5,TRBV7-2,CASSDSGRARETQYF,TGTGCCAGCAGCGATAGCGGGAGGGCCAGAGAGACCCAGTACTTC
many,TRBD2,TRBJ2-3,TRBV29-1,CSVWAGGGYTQYF,TGCAGCGTATGGGCGGGAGGTGGCTATACGCAGTATTTT
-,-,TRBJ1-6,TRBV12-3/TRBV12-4,CATSDLRDSPLHF,TGTGCCACCTCGGACCTTAGGGATTCACCCCTCCACTTT
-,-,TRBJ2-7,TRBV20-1,CSAPGTASGSYEQYF,TGCAGTGCCCCAGGGACGGCGAGCGGGTCCTACGAGCAGTACTTC
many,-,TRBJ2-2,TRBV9,CASSPPVGAGELFF,TGTGCCAGCAGCCCTCCCGTGGGGGCCGGGGAGCTGTTTTTT
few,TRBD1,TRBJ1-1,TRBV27,CASRRQGVNTEAFF,TGTGCCAGCAGGAGACAGGGGGTAAACACTGAAGCTTTCTTT
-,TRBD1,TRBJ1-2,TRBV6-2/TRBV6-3,CASSGQVENYGYTF,TGTGCCAGCAGTGGACAGGTCGAGAACTATGGCTACACCTTC
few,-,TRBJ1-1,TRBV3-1,CASSQSVNTEAFF,TGTGCCAGCAGCCAATCGGTGAACACTGAAGCTTTCTTT
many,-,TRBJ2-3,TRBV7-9,CASSVEGLTDTQYF,TGTGCCAGCAGTGTGGAGGGCCTTACAGATACGCAGTATTTT
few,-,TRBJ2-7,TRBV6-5,CASSRPGTLKGSEQYF,TGTGCCAGCAGTCGGCCTGGGACCTTAAAGGGTAGCGAGCAGTACTTC
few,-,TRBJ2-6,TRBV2,CASSGTGYGANVLTF,TGTGCCAGCAGTGGCACGGGGTACGGGGCCAACGTCCTGACTTTC
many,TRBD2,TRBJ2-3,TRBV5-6,CASSLGGGPGDTQYF,TGTGCCAGCAGCTTGGGCGGGGGGCCTGGAGATACGCAGTATTTT
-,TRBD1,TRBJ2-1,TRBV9,CASSVALGQGVEQFF,TGTGCCAGCAGCGTAGCTTTGGGACAGGGGGTTGAGCAGTTCTTC
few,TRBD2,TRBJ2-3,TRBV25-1,CASSLAGGRDTQYF,TGTGCCAGCAGTTTGGCGGGGGGCCGAGATACGCAGTATTTT
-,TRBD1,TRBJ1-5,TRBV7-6,CASSRGTDNSNQPQHF,TGTGCCAGCAGCCGCGGGACAGACAATAGCAATCAGCCCCAGCATTTT
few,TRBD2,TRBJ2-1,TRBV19,CASSNLRTSANNEQFF,TGTGCCAGTAGCAATCTTAGGACTAGCGCCAACAATGAGCAGTTCTTC
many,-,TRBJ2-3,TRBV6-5,CASSWQGSTDTQYF,TGTGCCAGCAGTTGGCAGGGGAGCACAGATACGCAGTATTTT
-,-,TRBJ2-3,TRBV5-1,CASSLRESDTQYF,TGCGCCAGCAGCTTGCGGGAGTCAGATACGCAGTATTTT
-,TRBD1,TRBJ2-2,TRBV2,CASTPGTGAGELFF,TGTGCCAGCACTCCCGGGACAGGGGCCGGGGAGCTGTTTTTT
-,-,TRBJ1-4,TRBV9,CASKGANEKLFF,TGTGCCAGCAAGGGAGCTAATGAAAAACTGTTTTTT
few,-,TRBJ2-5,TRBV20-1,CSARDPGPSSQYF,TGCAGTGCTAGAGATCCGGGACCATCGTCCCAGTACTTC
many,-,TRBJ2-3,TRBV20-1,CSASGGGFTDTQYF,TGCAGTGCTAGTGGCGGGGGCTTCACAGATACGCAGTATTTT
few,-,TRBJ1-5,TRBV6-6,CASSPDYQPQHF,TGTGCCAGCAGTCCCGACTATCAGCCCCAGCATTTT
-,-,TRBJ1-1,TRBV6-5,CASRPTTGPNTEAFF,TGTGCCAGCAGACCAACGACAGGTCCGAACACTGAAGCTTTCTTT
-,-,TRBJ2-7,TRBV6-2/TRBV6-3,CASSYTAIYEQYF,TGTGCCAGCAGTTATACCGCCATCTACGAGCAGTACTTC
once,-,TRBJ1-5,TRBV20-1,CSSGHSPYSNQPQHF,TGCAGTTCCGGCCATTCCCCTTATAGCAATCAGCCCCAGCATTTT
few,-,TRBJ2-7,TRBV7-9,CASSLPPGVRYF,TGTGCCAGCAGCTTACCTCCAGGGGTAAGGTACTTC
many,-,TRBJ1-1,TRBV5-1,CASSSQGDGTEAFF,TGCGCCAGCAGCTCACAGGGAGATGGCACTGAAGCTTTCTTT
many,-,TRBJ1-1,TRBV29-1,CSVRQSNTEAFF,TGCAGCGTCCGACAGTCAAACACTGAAGCTTTCTTT
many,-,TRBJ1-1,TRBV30,CAWSASGHTEAFF,TGTGCCTGGAGTGCATCAGGGCACACTGAAGCTTTCTTT
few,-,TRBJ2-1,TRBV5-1,CASSLASIHEQFF,TGCGCCAGCAGCTTGGCTAGCATCCATGAGCAGTTCTTC
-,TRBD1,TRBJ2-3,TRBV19,CASSTQGAGDTQYF,TGTGCCAGTAGTACCCAGGGGGCAGGGGATACGCAGTATTTT
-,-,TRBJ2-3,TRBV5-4,CASSSRDRADTQYF,TGTGCCAGCAGCTCCCGGGACCGAGCAGATACGCAGTATTTT
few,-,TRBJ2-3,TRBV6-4,CASSAGTIADTQYF,TGTGCCAGCAGTGCTGGCACGATCGCAGATACGCAGTATTTT
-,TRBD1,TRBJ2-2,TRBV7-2,CASSLMGQSTGELFF,TGTGCCAGCAGCTTAATGGGACAGTCCACCGGGGAGCTGTTTTTT
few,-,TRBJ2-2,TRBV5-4,CASSFSGLNTGELFF,TGTGCCAGCAGCTTTTCCGGGCTGAACACCGGGGAGCTGTTTTTT
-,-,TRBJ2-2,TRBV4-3,CASSQRRGGELFF,TGCGCCAGCAGCCAACGCCGGGGCGGGGAGCTGTTTTTT
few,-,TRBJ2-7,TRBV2,CASRDRDTFYEQYF,TGTGCCAGCAGGGACCGGGACACCTTCTACGAGCAGTACTTC
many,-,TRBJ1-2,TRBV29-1,CSVVRASRGYTF,TGCAGCGTTGTGAGAGCATCAAGGGGCTACACCTTC
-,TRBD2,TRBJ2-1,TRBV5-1,CASSRMGGRAVDEQFF,TGCGCCAGCAGCCGAATGGGTGGGAGGGCCGTGGATGAGCAGTTCTTC
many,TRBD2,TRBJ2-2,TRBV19,CASSPTTSGWRVAGELFF,TGTGCCAGTAGTCCCACGACTAGCGGTTGGCGGGTTGCCGGGGAGCTGTTTTTT
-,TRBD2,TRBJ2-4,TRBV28,CASSGLAGGIKNIQYF,TGTGCCAGCAGTGGACTAGCGGGAGGGATAAAAAACATTCAGTACTTC
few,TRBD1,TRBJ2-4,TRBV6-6,CASSNGQGVNIQYF,TGTGCCAGCAGTAACGGACAGGGGGTTAACATTCAGTACTTC
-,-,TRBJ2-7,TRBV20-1,CSARDGAGARHEQYF,TGCAGTGCTAGAGATGGGGCAGGGGCGCGCCACGAGCAGTACTTC
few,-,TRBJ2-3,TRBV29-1,CSVAVTDTQYF,TGCAGCGTTGCAGTTACAGATACGCAGTATTTT
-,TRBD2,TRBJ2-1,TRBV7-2,CASSLPVAGGRQFF,TGTGCCAGCAGCTTACCAGTAGCGGGAGGACGGCAGTTCTTC
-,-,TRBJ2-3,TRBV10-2,CASSEGRARDTQYF,TGCGCCAGCAGTGAGGGCAGAGCGCGAGATACGCAGTATTTT
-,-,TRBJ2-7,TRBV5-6,CASTGYAGLYEQYF,TGTGCCAGTACAGGGTATGCGGGTCTCTACGAGCAGTACTTC
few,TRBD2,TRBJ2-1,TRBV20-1,CSARRAGEGYEQFF,TGCAGTGCTAGACGAGCGGGAGAAGGGTATGAGCAGTTCTTC